This T cell receptor beta chain was found in a study of T-cell reconstitution after alpha-beta-depleted transplantation in children. Construction of the TCRbeta library involved unique molecular identifiers. TCRdb recomputed calls from the PCR reads with MiXCR, one row per CDR3 protein. The data contain about 980,000 distinct CDR3 sequences, about 30% of them singletons. Study observations and caveats: At one year after transplant, newly produced T cells mostly accounted for T-cell counts and diversity.

In the case of this clonotype: The antigen remains undetermined.

The material was PBMCs, mostly from graft donor cells, obtained 360 days after TCRalphabeta/CD19-depleted stem cell transplant. This sequence was found in a boy under two years old who had a stem cell transplant for SCID, so the T cells may come from the graft donor.

The CDR3 region has the DNA TGTGCCAGCAGACCGACCCTAGCGTCTGAGCAGTTCTTC. It yields the protein CASRPTLASEQFF. The gene calls are TRBV28 and TRBJ2-1; the D gene is possibly TRBD2 (6 bases). The CDR3 totals 13 residues. Trimming stripped 6 bases from V and 9 bases from J, with 15 bases between. From germline, CDR1 is MDHEN and CDR2 SYDVKM.